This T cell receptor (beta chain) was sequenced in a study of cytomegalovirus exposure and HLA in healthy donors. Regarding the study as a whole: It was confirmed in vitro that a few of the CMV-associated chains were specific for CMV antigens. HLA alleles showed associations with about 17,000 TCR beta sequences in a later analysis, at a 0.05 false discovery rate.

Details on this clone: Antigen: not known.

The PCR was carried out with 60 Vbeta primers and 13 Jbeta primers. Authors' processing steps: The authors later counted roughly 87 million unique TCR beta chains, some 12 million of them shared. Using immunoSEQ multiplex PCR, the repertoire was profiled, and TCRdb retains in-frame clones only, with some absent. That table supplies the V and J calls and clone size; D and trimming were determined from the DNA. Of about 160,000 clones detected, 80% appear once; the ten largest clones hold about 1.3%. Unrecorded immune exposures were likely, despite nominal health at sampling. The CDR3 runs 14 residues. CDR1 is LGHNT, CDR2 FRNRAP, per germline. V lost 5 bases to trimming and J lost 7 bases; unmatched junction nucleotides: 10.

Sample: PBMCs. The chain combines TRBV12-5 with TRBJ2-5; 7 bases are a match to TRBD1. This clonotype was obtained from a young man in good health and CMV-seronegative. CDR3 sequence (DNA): TGTGCTAGTGGTACAGGACAGGCGCTTGGGACCCAGTACTTC. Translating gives CASGTGQALGTQYF.